This TCR beta chain came from a study of blood T cell repertoires in COVID-19. Study-level background: The United States, Italy and Spain supplied acute and convalescent COVID-19 samples. Sources were T cells, B-cell-depleted T cells, or PBMCs; the material itself was cDNA or gDNA.

The CDR3 has 17 residues. The trim removed 4 bases at V and 1 base at J, leaving 7 bases unmatched. In germline, CDR1 is SGHRS, CDR2 YFSETQ. The method was immunoSEQ multiplex PCR; TCRdb's version includes in-frame clones alone and lacks a portion of them. The data show under 85,000 clones, with roughly 90% seen just once and more than 5.5% held by the top ten. This clone was found once. Material for sequencing was peripheral blood. The genes are TRBV5-1 and TRBJ2-3; 12 nucleotides align to TRBD2. This receptor was obtained from a man between 65 and 79 years old with acute or convalescent COVID-19. CDR3 coding DNA: TGCGCCAGCAGCCCTGGACTAGCGGGGTCCCGCACAGATACGCAGTATTTT. It encodes CASSPGLAGSRTDTQYF.